This TCR beta chain was obtained from a study of blood T cell repertoires in COVID-19. The CDR3 runs 15 residues. Between the trimmed V and J ends, which lost 2 bases and 1 base, there was a span of 10 bases. Germline V gene data show CDR1 as SGHTA and CDR2 as FQGNSA. Per the original methods: Quantification of nucleated cells was approximated via reference gene primer amplification. The protocol was immunoSEQ multiplex PCR, while the TCRdb copy is restricted to in-frame clones and leaves out a portion. The V and J calls and the clone size are those of that table, but D and trimming were determined from the DNA. Among some 240,000 clones, around 87% were seen once, and the ten largest hold roughly 2.2%.

Sequenced input: peripheral blood. The V and J genes are TRBV7-2 and TRBJ2-3, with D perhaps TRBD2 (6 bases). The clonotype comes from a woman aged 55-69 years with COVID-19, enrolled during active disease. CDR3 in amino acids: CASSLLWGGTDTQYF. The CDR3, as DNA: TGTGCCAGCAGCTTACTGTGGGGGGGCACAGATACGCAGTATTTT.